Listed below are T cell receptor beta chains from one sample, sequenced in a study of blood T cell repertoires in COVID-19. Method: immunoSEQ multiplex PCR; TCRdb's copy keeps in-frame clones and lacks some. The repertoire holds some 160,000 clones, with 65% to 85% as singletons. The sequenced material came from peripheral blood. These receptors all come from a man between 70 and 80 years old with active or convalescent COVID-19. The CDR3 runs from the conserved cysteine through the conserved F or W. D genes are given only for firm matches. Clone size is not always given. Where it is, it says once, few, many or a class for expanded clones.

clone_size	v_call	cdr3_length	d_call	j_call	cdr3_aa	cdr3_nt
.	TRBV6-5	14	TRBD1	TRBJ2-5	CASSPGGIRETQYF	TGTGCCAGCAGTCCAGGGGGTATAAGGGAGACCCAGTACTTC
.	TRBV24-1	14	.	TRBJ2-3	CATSDLAVEDTQYF	TGTGCCACCAGTGACCTCGCGGTAGAGGATACGCAGTATTTT
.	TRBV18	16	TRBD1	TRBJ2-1	CASSPGTGFPYNEQFF	TGTGCCAGCTCACCAGGGACAGGGTTCCCCTACAATGAGCAGTTCTTC
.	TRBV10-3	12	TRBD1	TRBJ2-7	CAISGTGNEQYF	TGTGCCATCAGTGGGACAGGCAACGAGCAGTACTTC
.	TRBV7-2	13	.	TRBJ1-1	CASSTRTGTEAFF	TGTGCCAGCAGCACCCGAACAGGGACTGAAGCTTTCTTT
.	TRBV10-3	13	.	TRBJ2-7	CAISEGQSRRQYF	TGTGCCATCAGTGAGGGACAGTCGCGGAGGCAGTACTTC
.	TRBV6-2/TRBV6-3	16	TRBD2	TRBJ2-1	CASSWGGSGSYNEQFF	TGTGCCAGCAGTTGGGGGGGTAGCGGATCCTACAATGAGCAGTTCTTC
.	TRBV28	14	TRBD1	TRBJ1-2	CASKDRVESYGYTF	TGTGCCAGCAAGGACAGGGTAGAATCCTATGGCTACACCTTC
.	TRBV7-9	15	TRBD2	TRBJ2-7	CASSLVSLAGEKQYF	TGTGCCAGCAGCTTAGTGTCGCTAGCGGGGGAAAAGCAGTACTTC
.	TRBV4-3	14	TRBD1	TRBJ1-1	CASSQDRGQDRAFF	TGCGCCAGCAGCCAAGATAGAGGACAGGATCGAGCTTTCTTT
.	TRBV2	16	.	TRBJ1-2	CASSETGRKEDYGYTF	TGTGCCAGCAGTGAAACCGGGAGAAAAGAGGACTATGGCTACACCTTC
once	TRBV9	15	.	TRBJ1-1	CASSVGGRVDTEAFF	TGTGCCAGCAGCGTAGGTGGCAGGGTGGACACTGAAGCTTTCTTT
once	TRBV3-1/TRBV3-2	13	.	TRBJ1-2	CASSQRGGYGYTF	TGTGCCAGCAGCCAAAGGGGTGGCTATGGCTACACCTTC
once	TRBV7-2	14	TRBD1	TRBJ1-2	CASSFRDRADGYTF	TGTGCCAGCAGCTTCCGAGACAGGGCGGATGGCTACACCTTC
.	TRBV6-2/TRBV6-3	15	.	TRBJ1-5	CASSYDSGFNQPQHF	TGTGCCAGCAGTTACGATTCGGGGTTCAATCAGCCCCAGCATTTT